This TCR beta chain was captured by sequencing in a study of blood T cell repertoires in COVID-19. Study context: Spain, Italy and the United States supplied samples that represented acute and convalescent COVID-19. T cells, B-cell-depleted T cells, or PBMCs provided the cDNA or gDNA that served as material.

V gave up 4 bases and J gave up 10 bases; unmatched junction bases: 15. This CDR3 region has 16 residues. Germline assignment: CDR1 SGHDT and CDR2 YYEEEE. Original methodology: From reference gene primer amplification, estimates of nucleated cell counts were derived. Sequencing was performed with immunoSEQ multiplex PCR; in TCRdb, only in-frame clones are kept and a portion is missing. V, J and clone size were drawn from that table, and D and trimming were deduced from the DNA. The data contain around 250,000 clones, 89% of them singletons. This chain connects TRBV5-6 to TRBJ1-4; 8 bases map to TRBD1. This TCR derives from a woman aged 40 to 49 who had recovered from COVID-19. The sample taken for sequencing was peripheral blood. CDR3 sequence reads: CASSPTEGQGFGKLFF. Written as DNA, the CDR3 is TGTGCCAGCAGCCCGACGGAAGGACAGGGTTTCGGAAAACTGTTTTTT.